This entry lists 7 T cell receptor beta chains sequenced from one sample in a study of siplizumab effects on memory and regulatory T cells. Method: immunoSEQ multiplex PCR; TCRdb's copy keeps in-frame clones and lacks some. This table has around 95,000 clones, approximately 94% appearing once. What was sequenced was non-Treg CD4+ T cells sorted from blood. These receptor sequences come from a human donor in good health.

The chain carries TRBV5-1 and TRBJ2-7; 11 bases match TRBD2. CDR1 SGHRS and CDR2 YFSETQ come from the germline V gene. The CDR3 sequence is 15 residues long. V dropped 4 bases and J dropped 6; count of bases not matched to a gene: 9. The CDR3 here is CASSPAVAGGAEQYF. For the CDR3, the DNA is TGCGCCAGCAGCCCGGCCGTAGCGGGAGGGGCCGAGCAGTACTTC.

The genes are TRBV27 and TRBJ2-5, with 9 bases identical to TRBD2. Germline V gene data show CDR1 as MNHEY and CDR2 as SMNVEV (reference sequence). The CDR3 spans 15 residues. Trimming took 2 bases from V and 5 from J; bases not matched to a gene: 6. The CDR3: CASSLDSGSGETQYF. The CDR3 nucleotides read TGTGCCAGCAGTTTAGATAGCGGGAGCGGGGAGACCCAGTACTTC.

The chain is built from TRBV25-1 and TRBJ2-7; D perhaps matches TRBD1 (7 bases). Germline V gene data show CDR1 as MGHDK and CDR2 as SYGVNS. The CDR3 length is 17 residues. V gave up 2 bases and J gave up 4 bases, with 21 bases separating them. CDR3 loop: CASSEHRGAGGGYEQYF. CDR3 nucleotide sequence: TGTGCCAGCAGTGAACACCGTGGGGCAGGGGGAGGATACGAGCAGTACTTC.

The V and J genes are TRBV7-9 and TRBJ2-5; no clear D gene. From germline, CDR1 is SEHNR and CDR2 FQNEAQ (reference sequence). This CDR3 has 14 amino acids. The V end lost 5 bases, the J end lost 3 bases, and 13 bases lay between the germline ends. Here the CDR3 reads CASSPGLAEETQYF. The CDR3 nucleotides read TGTGCCAGCAGCCCGGGCCTGGCGGAAGAGACCCAGTACTTC.

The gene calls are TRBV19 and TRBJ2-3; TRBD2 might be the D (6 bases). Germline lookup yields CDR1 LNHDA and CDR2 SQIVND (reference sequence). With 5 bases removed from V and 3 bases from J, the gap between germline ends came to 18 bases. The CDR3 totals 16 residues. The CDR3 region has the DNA TGTGCCAGTAGTGGAAGGTCGGGAGTTAGGACAGATACGCAGTATTTT. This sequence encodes CASSGRSGVRTDTQYF.

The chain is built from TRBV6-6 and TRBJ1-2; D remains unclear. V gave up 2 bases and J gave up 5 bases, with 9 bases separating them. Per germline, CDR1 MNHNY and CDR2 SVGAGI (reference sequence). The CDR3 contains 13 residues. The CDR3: CASSYEQFYGYTF. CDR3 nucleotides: TGTGCCAGCAGTTACGAACAGTTTTATGGCTACACCTTC.

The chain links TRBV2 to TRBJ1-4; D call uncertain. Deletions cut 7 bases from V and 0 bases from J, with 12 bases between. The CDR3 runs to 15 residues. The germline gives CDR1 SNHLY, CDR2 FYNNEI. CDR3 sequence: CASKRVAATNEKLFF. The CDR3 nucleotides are TGTGCCAGCAAACGAGTTGCCGCAACTAATGAAAAACTGTTTTTT.